Below are 30 T cell receptor beta chains sequenced from a single sample in a study of T cells in Graves' hyperthyroidism and ophthalmopathy. The CDR3 regions of TCR beta were amplified from RNA transcripts. During a first-round RT-PCR of the TCR CDR3, the HTBI primer set was used. TCRdb ran MiXCR on the multiplex PCR reads and lists one entry per CDR3 protein. Here the sample spans about 690,000 distinct CDR3 sequences, roughly 17% being singletons. Source material: blood. The receptors come from a man aged 45-60 years with Graves' hyperthyroidism.

There are a few counts of this clonotype. The genes are TRBV6-1 and TRBJ1-1; 8 bases match TRBD1. V lost 4 bases to trimming and J lost 1 base; unmatched junction nucleotides: 2. The CDR3 length is 14 residues. Germline CDR1 MNHNS, CDR2 SASEGT. CDR3 sequence: CASSGDRRNTEAFF. The CDR3 nucleotides read TGTGCCAGCAGTGGGGACAGGAGGAACACTGAAGCTTTCTTT.

This clonotype was observed at least ten times. This chain links TRBV7-3 with TRBJ2-3; TRBD2 matches 14 bases. Germline CDR1 is SGHTA and CDR2 is FQGTGA. This CDR3 spans 18 amino acids. With 4 bases clipped from V and 0 bases from J, the junction kept 6 bases outside the gene matches. CDR3: CASSSGLAGAPSTDTQYF. CDR3 coding DNA: TGTGCCAGCAGCTCGGGACTAGCGGGAGCCCCTAGCACAGATACGCAGTATTTT.

This clonotype was counted between two and nine times. The V call is TRBV28, the J call TRBJ2-7; TRBD2 aligns across 11 bases. CDR1 and CDR2 from the germline V gene are MDHEN and SYDVKM. CDR3 length: 16 amino acids. The trim removed 6 bases at V and 6 bases at J, leaving 13 bases unmatched. The CDR3 coding sequence is TGTGCCAGCAGCACTAGCGGGAGCAAAAAATCGCCCGAGCAGTACTTC. Its protein product is CASSTSGSKKSPEQYF. The full variable domain, its missing parts supplied by reference TRBV28 and TRBJ2-7, is DVKVTQSSRYLVKRTGEKVFLECVQDMDHENMFWYRQDPGLGLRLIYFSYDVKMKEKGDIPEGYSVSREKKERFSLILESASTNQTSMYLCASSTSGSKKSPEQYFGPGTRLTVT.

The rearrangement uses TRBV2 and TRBJ2-5; 7 positions match TRBD1. V shed 6 bases and J 3 bases; nucleotides not matched to a gene: 4. Germline CDR1 is SNHLY and CDR2 is FYNNEI. CDR3 length: 13 amino acids. CDR3 region: CASRAGTEETQYF. The DNA for the CDR3 is TGTGCCAGCAGAGCCGGGACAGAAGAGACCCAGTACTTC.

Many counts were recorded for this clonotype. The chain couples TRBV11-2 to TRBJ1-1, with D possibly being TRBD1 (5 bases). This CDR3 contains 14 residues. Germline CDR1 is SGHAT and CDR2 is FQNNGV. Trimming removed 3 bases at V and 3 bases at J, with 11 bases between. The CDR3 spells CASSFGGLYTEAFF. CDR3 coding DNA: TGTGCCAGCAGCTTTGGGGGATTGTACACTGAAGCTTTCTTT.

The chain has TRBV28 and TRBJ2-7; 12 positions agree with TRBD1. CDR3 length: 15 residues. Germline V gene data show CDR1 as MDHEN and CDR2 as SYDVKM. The trim removed 6 bases at V and 7 bases at J, leaving 10 bases unmatched. This chain's CDR3 is CASRTPGQGAREQYF. DNA of the CDR3: TGTGCCAGCAGAACTCCGGGACAGGGGGCGAGAGAGCAGTACTTC.

The CDR3 reads CASSSPSGSSEQYF. The CDR3 DNA follows: TGCGCCAGCAGCAGCCCTAGCGGGAGTAGTGAGCAGTACTTC. The gene calls are TRBV5-1 and TRBJ2-7; 10 bases map to TRBD2. V lost 4 bases, J lost 7 bases, and 8 bases stayed unmatched. Germline CDR1 and CDR2: SGHRS and YFSETQ. This CDR3 spans 14 amino acids.

Many counts were recorded for this clonotype. The V call is TRBV2, the J call TRBJ2-7; D gene uncertain. Per germline, CDR1 SNHLY and CDR2 FYNNEI. CDR3 length: 11 residues. The V gene lost 8 bases and the J gene lost 9 bases, with 14 bases spanning the gap. The DNA for the CDR3 is TGTGCCAGCGCAGGCCGTTTGGGGCAGTACTTC. As protein: CASAGRLGQYF.

This clonotype was seen ten or more times. V and J are TRBV7-9 and TRBJ2-5; D not resolved. The CDR3 extends over 13 amino acids. V dropped 4 bases and J dropped 4 bases, with 10 bases sitting between them. CDR1 SEHNR and CDR2 FQNEAQ come from the germline V gene (reference sequence). CDR3 nucleotide sequence: TGTGCCAGCAGCTACGGGTGGGGAGAGACCCAGTACTTC. Translated: CASSYGWGETQYF.

This clonotype came up many times. The chain is built from TRBV27 and TRBJ2-7; D may be TRBD1 (7 bases). V was clipped by 6 bases and J by 5 bases, with 23 bases between them. The CDR3 is made up of 16 amino acids. CDR1 is MNHEY, CDR2 SMNVEV, per germline (reference sequence). CDR3 protein: CASRLSSTGRSNEQYF. The CDR3 DNA reads as TGTGCCAGCAGACTATCCTCGACAGGGAGGAGCAACGAGCAGTACTTC.

This clonotype was seen at least ten times. The chain is built from TRBV2 and TRBJ1-2; possibly TRBD1 for D (5 bases). The germline CDR1 and CDR2 sequences are SNHLY and FYNNEI. Deletions cut 3 bases from V and 2 bases from J, with 7 bases between. This CDR3 is 13 amino acids long. For the CDR3, the DNA is TGTGCCAGCAGTGACGGGGGGAACTATGGCTACACCTTC. It encodes CASSDGGNYGYTF.

This clonotype has only a few counts. The rearrangement uses TRBV7-8 and TRBJ2-2; TRBD1 is a possible D gene (6 bases). V lost 4 bases and J lost 5, with 17 bases in between. This CDR3 has 16 residues. Per germline, CDR1 SGHVS and CDR2 FQNEAQ. DNA of the CDR3: TGTGCCAGCAGCTATCGGGACATTCAACTTACCGGGGAGCTGTTTTTT. Its translation is CASSYRDIQLTGELFF.

This clonotype was recorded a few times. V is TRBV19 and J is TRBJ2-5; 12 bases match TRBD2. V dropped 6 bases and J dropped 5; count of bases not matched to a gene: 13. Germline values: CDR1 LNHDA, CDR2 SQIVND (reference sequence). The CDR3 sequence is 17 residues long. The CDR3 DNA follows: TGTGCCAGTAGCTTCGACCTAGCGGGAGGGCCAAGGGAGACCCAGTACTTC. Its translation: CASSFDLAGGPRETQYF.

V gene TRBV9 combines with J gene TRBJ2-7; D is unresolved. Germline CDR1 reads SGDLS; CDR2 reads YYNGEE. The length of the CDR3 is 16 residues. The V and J ends lost 0 bases and 0 bases respectively, with 13 bases between them. In DNA, the CDR3 is TGTGCCAGCAGCGTAGGCCTTAGCTCTAGCTCCTACGAGCAGTACTTC. It encodes CASSVGLSSSSYEQYF. The full variable domain, in which reference TRBV9 and TRBJ2-7 provide the parts outside the CDR3, is DSGVTQTPKHLITATGQRVTLRCSPRSGDLSVYWYQQSLDQGLQFLIQYYNGEERAKGNILERFSAQQFPDLHSELNLSSLELGDSALYFCASSVGLSSSSYEQYFGPGTRLTVT.

This clonotype was seen repeatedly, ten times or more. V gene TRBV28 combines with J gene TRBJ1-5; D is possibly TRBD1 (5 bases). Trimming stripped 7 bases from V and 0 bases from J, with 13 bases between. The germline gives CDR1 MDHEN, CDR2 SYDVKM. This CDR3 is 15 amino acids long. Written as DNA, the CDR3 is TGTGCCAGCATCCAAGGGGACTTTAGCAATCAGCCCCAGCATTTT. Its translation is CASIQGDFSNQPQHF.

This clonotype was detected ten times or more. This sequence joins TRBV28 and TRBJ2-3; tentatively, D is TRBD2 (5 bases). Trimming stripped 3 bases from V and 2 bases from J, with 6 bases between. This CDR3 has 13 residues. Germline V gene lookup returns CDR1 MDHEN and CDR2 SYDVKM. CDR3 in amino acids: CASSFGDTDTQYF. In DNA form, the CDR3 reads TGTGCCAGCAGTTTCGGGGACACAGATACGCAGTATTTT. Full variable domain (rest looked up from reference TRBV28 and TRBJ2-3): DVKVTQSSRYLVKRTGEKVFLECVQDMDHENMFWYRQDPGLGLRLIYFSYDVKMKEKGDIPEGYSVSREKKERFSLILESASTNQTSMYLCASSFGDTDTQYFGPGTRLTVL.

CDR3 residues: CASNFLAEQFF. CDR3 in DNA: TGTGCCAGCAATTTCCTAGCGGAGCAGTTCTTC. The rearrangement joins TRBV28 to TRBJ2-1; D possibly corresponds to TRBD2 (6 bases). The CDR3 runs 11 residues. V gave up 7 bases and J gave up 10 bases, with 11 bases separating them. The germline gives CDR1 MDHEN, CDR2 SYDVKM.

As to this clonotype: A much larger clone differs from this one at a single base, so this may be a read error. This chain connects TRBV2 to TRBJ2-2; D unresolved. This CDR3 region has 12 residues. Germline CDR1 is SNHLY and CDR2 is FYNNEI. Trimming shortened V by 7 bases and J by 0 bases, and 3 bases separated the two germline ends. For the CDR3, the DNA is TGTGCCAGCACGGCGAACACCGGGGAGCTGTTTTTT. As protein: CASTANTGELFF.

This clonotype was found once. The chain combines TRBV12-3 or TRBV12-4 with TRBJ2-1, with TRBD2 matching over 11 bases. The trim removed 6 bases at V and 3 bases at J, leaving 7 bases unmatched. This CDR3 is 16 amino acids long. The CDR3 DNA reads TGTGCCAGCAGCCGACCCCTAGCGGGAGGCTACAATGAGCAGTTCTTC. Its protein is CASSRPLAGGYNEQFF.

This clonotype was seen ten or more times. The chain joins TRBV20-1 to TRBJ2-7; 15 bases line up with TRBD2. The CDR3 extends over 14 amino acids. Germline CDR1 DFQATT, CDR2 SNEGSKA (reference sequence). Losses at the gene ends were 6 bases for V and 9 bases for J; bases not matched to a gene: 9. CDR3 amino acids: CSATPGLAGGVQYF. In DNA, the CDR3 is TGCAGTGCGACCCCGGGACTAGCGGGAGGAGTGCAGTACTTC.

The table lists this clonotype with a few counts. The chain joins TRBV20-1 to TRBJ2-1, with TRBD2 matching over 15 bases. The CDR3 spans 16 residues. V gave up 4 bases and J gave up 5 bases; unmatched junction bases: 6. Looked up from germline, CDR1 is DFQATT and CDR2 is SNEGSKA (reference sequence). The CDR3 loop reads CSATGLAGGFNNEQFF. Here the CDR3 DNA reads TGCAGTGCTACAGGACTAGCGGGAGGGTTCAACAATGAGCAGTTCTTC.

This clonotype came up many times. The chain links TRBV20-1 to TRBJ1-2; 7 nucleotides line up with TRBD1. The V gene's germline CDR1 is DFQATT and CDR2 SNEGSKA (reference sequence). Trimming took 2 bases from V and 1 from J; bases not matched to a gene: 7. The CDR3 is 15 residues long. CDR3 sequence: CSARNDRDSNYGYTF. CDR3 nucleotides: TGCAGTGCTAGAAATGACCGGGACAGTAACTATGGCTACACCTTC.

At least ten counts were recorded for this clonotype. This sequence joins TRBV30 and TRBJ1-1; no clear D gene. The CDR3 is made up of 13 amino acids. CDR1 GTSNPN and CDR2 SVGIG come from the germline V gene (reference sequence). V lost 2 bases and J lost 2, with 9 bases in between. The chain's CDR3 is CAWSSAINTEAFF. The CDR3 DNA is TGTGCCTGGAGTTCCGCCATAAACACTGAAGCTTTCTTT. Full variable domain (rest looked up from reference TRBV30 and TRBJ1-1): SQTIHQWPATLVQPVGSPLSLECTVEGTSNPNLYWYRQAAGRGLQLLFYSVGIGQISSEVPQNLSASRPQDRQFILSSKKLLLSDSGFYLCAWSSAINTEAFFGQGTRLTVV.

The rearrangement joins TRBV3-1 to TRBJ1-1, with D hard to call. The V end was cut by 0 bases, the J end by 1 base, with 6 bases between. Germline CDR1 reads LGHDT; CDR2 reads YNNKEL (reference sequence). The CDR3 is 14 amino acids. The CDR3 loop reads CASSQDIRNTEAFF. CDR3 nucleotides: TGTGCCAGCAGCCAAGACATAAGGAACACTGAAGCTTTCTTT.

This clonotype was detected ten times or more. This rearrangement joins TRBV30 to TRBJ2-7; D may be TRBD1 (5 bases). With 0 bases removed from V and 2 bases from J, the gap between germline ends came to 17 bases. CDR1 is GTSNPN and CDR2 is SVGIG in the germline V gene (reference sequence). The CDR3 has 16 amino acids. The CDR3, as DNA: TGTGCCTGGAGTGTGAGTTGGAGTGGGGCTCCCTACGAGCAGTACTTC. Translating gives CAWSVSWSGAPYEQYF.

This clonotype was recorded at least ten times. V is TRBV10-3 and J is TRBJ2-5; TRBD1 agrees at 11 bases. The CDR3 has 15 amino acids. CDR1 and CDR2 from the germline V gene are ENHRY and SYGVKD. V shed 4 bases and J 4 bases; nucleotides not matched to a gene: 5. The CDR3 DNA reads TGTGCCATCAGTGCCTCCGGGACAGGGGGAGAGACCCAGTACTTC. Its protein is CAISASGTGGETQYF.

This chain's CDR3 is CASSSRTSGRIEQYF. The CDR3 DNA reads as TGTGCCAGCAGTTCCCGGACTAGCGGGAGAATCGAGCAGTACTTC. The rearrangement joins TRBV12-3 or TRBV12-4 to TRBJ2-7; 13 bases align to TRBD2. V was clipped by 4 bases and J by 6 bases; unmatched bases: 6. The CDR3 extends over 15 amino acids.

This clonotype was observed a handful of times. The rearrangement links TRBV28 to TRBJ2-2, with 7 bases aligning to TRBD2. The CDR3 covers 18 residues. The V gene end was trimmed by 9 bases and the J gene end by 0 bases; junction bases not matched to a gene: 16. Per the germline V gene, CDR1 is MDHEN and CDR2 is SYDVKM. CDR3 bases: TGTGCCAGTTCTGTCAGCTGGTCCAGCGGGGCGAACACCGGGGAGCTGTTTTTT. This encodes CASSVSWSSGANTGELFF.

With respect to this clonotype: The junction differs from germline at one of its ends, possibly a read error. The gene calls are TRBV4-3 and TRBJ1-4, with 8 positions matching TRBD1. Germline lookup yields CDR1 LGHNA and CDR2 YSLEER. The CDR3 contains 16 residues. The CDR3: CVSSQLPQGANGKLFF. CDR3 coding DNA: TGCGTCAGCAGCCAACTTCCTCAGGGGGCTAATGGAAAACTGTTTTTT.

This clonotype was found a few times. The genes are TRBV6-1 and TRBJ1-1; TRBD1 agrees at 8 bases. There are 13 residues in the CDR3. The J segment lost 3 bases and the V segment lost 6 bases, leaving 3 bases of the junction unmatched. Germline assignment: CDR1 MNHNS and CDR2 SASEGT. The CDR3: CASRQQGDTEAFF. CDR3 bases: TGTGCCAGCAGGCAACAGGGGGACACTGAAGCTTTCTTT.